The present T cell receptor beta chain was sequenced within a study of patients and donors after allogeneic stem cell transplantation. The V end was cut by 10 bases, the J end by 5 bases, with 23 bases between. CDR3 length equals 15 residues. TCRdb re-analysed the RT-PCR reads in MiXCR, keeping a single row per CDR3 protein. The sample has about a million distinct CDR3 sequences, about 20% seen once. This clonotype originated in a human donor who was either an allogeneic HSCT recipient or a stem cell or donor lymphocyte infusion donor (not recorded which). It is not recorded whose cells these are; they may come from a transplant donor. The chain joins TRBV12-3 or TRBV12-4 to TRBJ2-5, with D perhaps matching TRBD2 (7 bases). The sequencing sample was made of blood, either unsorted or a sorted T cell fraction (not recorded which). CDR3 loop: CATQVAGGAAETQYF. As DNA, the CDR3 is TGTGCCACCCAGGTCGCTGGGGGGGCGGCGGAGACCCAGTACTTC.